The rows below give T cell receptor beta chains drawn from one sample of a study of graft-versus-host responses after intestinal transplantation. Their antigens remain unidentified. TCRdb's copy holds only in-frame clones and misses some; the assay was immunoSEQ multiplex PCR. The sample records fewer than 120,000 clones, roughly 95% being singletons. Sequencing used unstimulated CD8+ T cells sorted from spleen or lymph node cells, obtained before intestinal transplant. These receptors were obtained from a human donor who received an intestinal transplant. Both conserved end residues are trimmed from each CDR3. The size field is filled for only some rows; it gives once, few, many or a size class.

size,V,J,CDR3
-,TRBV19,TRBJ1-2,ASSNPGRRPGSDGYT
-,TRBV6-1,TRBJ2-7,AIRDSNYEQY
-,TRBV6-5,TRBJ1-1,ASTLTGGVTEAF
-,TRBV6-1,TRBJ1-5,ASMEGPYGNQPQH
-,TRBV27,TRBJ2-7,ASSIRLAGEQY
-,TRBV11-1,TRBJ2-2,ASSRRTGGMGGELF
once,TRBV7-9,TRBJ1-1,ASSPPFGANTEAF
once,TRBV9,TRBJ2-7,ASSVNAGEQY
once,TRBV7-8,TRBJ2-7,ASRGHRGHSYEQY
-,TRBV7-9,TRBJ2-7,ASSLVQPFNYEQY
-,TRBV4-1,TRBJ1-5,ASSQRVLYSNQPQH